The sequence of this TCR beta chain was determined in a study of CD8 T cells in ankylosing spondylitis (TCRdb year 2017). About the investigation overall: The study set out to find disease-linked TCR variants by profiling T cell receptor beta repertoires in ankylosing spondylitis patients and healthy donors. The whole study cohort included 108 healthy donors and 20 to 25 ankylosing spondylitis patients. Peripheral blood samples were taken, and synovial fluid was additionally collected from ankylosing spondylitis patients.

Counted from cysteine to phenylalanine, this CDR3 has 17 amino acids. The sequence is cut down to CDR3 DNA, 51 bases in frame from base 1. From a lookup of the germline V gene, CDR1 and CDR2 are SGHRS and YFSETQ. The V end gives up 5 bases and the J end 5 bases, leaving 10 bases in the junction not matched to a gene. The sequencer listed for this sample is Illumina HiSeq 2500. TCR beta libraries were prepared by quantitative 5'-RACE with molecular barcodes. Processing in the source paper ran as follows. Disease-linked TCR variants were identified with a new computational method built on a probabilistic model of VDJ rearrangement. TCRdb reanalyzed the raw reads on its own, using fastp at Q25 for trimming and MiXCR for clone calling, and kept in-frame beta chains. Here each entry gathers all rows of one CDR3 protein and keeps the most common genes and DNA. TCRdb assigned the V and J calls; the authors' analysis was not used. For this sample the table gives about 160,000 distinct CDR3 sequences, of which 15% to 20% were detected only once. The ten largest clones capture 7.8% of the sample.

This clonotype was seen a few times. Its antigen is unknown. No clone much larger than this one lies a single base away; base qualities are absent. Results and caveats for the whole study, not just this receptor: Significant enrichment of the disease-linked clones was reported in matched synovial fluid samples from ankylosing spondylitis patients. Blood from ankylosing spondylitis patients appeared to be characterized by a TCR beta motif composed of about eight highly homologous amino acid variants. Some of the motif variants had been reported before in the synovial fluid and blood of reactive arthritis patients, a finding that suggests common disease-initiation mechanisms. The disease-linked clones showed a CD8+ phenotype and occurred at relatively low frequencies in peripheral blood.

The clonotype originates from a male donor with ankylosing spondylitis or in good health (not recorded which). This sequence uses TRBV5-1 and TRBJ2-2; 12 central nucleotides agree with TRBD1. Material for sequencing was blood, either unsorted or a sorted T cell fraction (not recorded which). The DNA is TGCGCCAGCAGGTTTCCGGGACAGGGGGCTGGAACCGGGGAGCTGTTTTTT. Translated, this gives CASRFPGQGAGTGELFF.